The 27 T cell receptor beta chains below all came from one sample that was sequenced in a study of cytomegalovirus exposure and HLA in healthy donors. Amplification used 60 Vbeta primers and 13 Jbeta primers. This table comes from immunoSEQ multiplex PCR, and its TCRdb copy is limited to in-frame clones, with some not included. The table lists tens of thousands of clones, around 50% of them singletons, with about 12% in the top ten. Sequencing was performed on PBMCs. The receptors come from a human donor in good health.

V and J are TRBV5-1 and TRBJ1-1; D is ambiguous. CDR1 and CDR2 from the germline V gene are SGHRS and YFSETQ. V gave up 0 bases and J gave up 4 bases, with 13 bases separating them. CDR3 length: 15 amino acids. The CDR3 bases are TGCGCCAGCAGCTTGGTCGAGGGAATGAGCACTGAAGCTTTCTTT. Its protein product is CASSLVEGMSTEAFF.

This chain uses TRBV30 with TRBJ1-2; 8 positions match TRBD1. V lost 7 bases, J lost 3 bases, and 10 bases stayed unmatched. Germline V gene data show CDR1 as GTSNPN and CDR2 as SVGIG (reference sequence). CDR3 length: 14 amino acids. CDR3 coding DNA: TGTGCCTCCAGGGGGCCTCGGCTGGACTATGGCTACACCTTC. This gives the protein CASRGPRLDYGYTF. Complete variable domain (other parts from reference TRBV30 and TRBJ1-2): SQTIHQWPATLVQPVGSPLSLECTVEGTSNPNLYWYRQAAGRGLQLLFYSVGIGQISSEVPQNLSASRPQDRQFILSSKKLLLSDSGFYLCASRGPRLDYGYTFGSGTRLTVV.

The CDR3 reads CASSLAGLSQETQYF. CDR3 sequence (DNA): TGTGCCAGCAGCTTAGCCGGACTTTCTCAAGAGACCCAGTACTTC. This chain uses TRBV7-8 with TRBJ2-5; tentative D call: TRBD2 (5 bases). This CDR3 is 15 amino acids long. Trimming took off 0 bases at V and 2 bases at J, with 10 bases between the two ends. Germline CDR1 is SGHVS and CDR2 is FQNEAQ.

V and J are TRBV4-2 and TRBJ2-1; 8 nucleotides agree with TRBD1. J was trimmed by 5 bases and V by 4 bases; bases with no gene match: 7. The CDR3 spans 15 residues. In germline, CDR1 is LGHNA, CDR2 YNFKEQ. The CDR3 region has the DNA TGTGCCAGCAGCCCGACAGGGGAGGCAAACAATGAGCAGTTCTTC. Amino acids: CASSPTGEANNEQFF.

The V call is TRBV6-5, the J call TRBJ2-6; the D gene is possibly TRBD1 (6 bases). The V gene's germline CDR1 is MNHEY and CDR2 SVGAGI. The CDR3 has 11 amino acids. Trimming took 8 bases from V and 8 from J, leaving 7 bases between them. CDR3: CASGGPNVLTF. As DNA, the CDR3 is TGTGCCAGCGGGGGCCCCAACGTCCTGACTTTC.

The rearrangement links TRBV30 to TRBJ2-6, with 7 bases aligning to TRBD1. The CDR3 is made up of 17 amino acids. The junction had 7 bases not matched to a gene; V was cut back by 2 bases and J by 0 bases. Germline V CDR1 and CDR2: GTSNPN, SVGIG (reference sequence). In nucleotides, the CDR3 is TGTGCCTGGAGTTCGGACAGGAGCAACTCTGGGGCCAACGTCCTGACTTTC. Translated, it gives CAWSSDRSNSGANVLTF.

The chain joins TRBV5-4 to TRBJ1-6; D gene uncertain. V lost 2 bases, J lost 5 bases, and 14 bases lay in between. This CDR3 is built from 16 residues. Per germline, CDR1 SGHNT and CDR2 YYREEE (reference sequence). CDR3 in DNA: TGTGCCAGCAGCTTTGGAGGGCAGACTAATAATTCACCCCTCCACTTT. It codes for CASSFGGQTNNSPLHF.

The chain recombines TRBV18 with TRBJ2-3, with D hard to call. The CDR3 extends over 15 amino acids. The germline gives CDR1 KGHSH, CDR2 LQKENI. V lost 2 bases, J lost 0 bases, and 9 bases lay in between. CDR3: CASSPIRHSTDTQYF. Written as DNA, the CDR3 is TGTGCCAGCTCACCAATCAGACACAGCACAGATACGCAGTATTTT.

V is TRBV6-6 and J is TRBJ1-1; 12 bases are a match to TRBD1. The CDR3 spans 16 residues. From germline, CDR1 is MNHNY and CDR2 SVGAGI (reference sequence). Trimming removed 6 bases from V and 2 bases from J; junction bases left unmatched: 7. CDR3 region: CASRPGTGGSNTEAFF. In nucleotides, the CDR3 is TGTGCCAGCAGACCGGGGACAGGGGGCTCTAACACTGAAGCTTTCTTT.

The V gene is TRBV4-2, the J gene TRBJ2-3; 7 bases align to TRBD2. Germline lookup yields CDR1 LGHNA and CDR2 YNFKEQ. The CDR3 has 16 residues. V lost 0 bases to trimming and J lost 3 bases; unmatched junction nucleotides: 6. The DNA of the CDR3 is TGTGCCAGCAGCCAAGATCGATCGGGGGGAACAGATACGCAGTATTTT. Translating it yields CASSQDRSGGTDTQYF.

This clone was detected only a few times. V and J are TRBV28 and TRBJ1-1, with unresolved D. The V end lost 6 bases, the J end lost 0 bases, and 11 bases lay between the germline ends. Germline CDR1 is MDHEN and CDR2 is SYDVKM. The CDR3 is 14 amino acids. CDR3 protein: CASSPGFMNTEAFF. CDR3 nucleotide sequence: TGTGCCAGCAGCCCAGGATTCATGAACACTGAAGCTTTCTTT.

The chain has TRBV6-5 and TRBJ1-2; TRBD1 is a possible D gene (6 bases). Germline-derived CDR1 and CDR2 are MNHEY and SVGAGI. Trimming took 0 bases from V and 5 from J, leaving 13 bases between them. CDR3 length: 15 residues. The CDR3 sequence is CASSYSGTTTYGYTF. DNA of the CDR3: TGTGCCAGCAGTTACTCTGGGACAACTACTTATGGCTACACCTTC.

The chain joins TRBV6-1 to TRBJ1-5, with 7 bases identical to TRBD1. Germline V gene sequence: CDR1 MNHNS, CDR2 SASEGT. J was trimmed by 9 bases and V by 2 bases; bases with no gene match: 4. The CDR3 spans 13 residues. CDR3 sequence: CASSERGGWPQHF. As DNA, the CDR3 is TGTGCCAGCAGTGAAAGAGGGGGCTGGCCCCAGCATTTT.

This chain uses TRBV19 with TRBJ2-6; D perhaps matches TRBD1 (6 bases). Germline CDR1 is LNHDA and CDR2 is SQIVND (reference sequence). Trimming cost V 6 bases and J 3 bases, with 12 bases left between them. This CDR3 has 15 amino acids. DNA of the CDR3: TGTGCCAGTAGGACCCACAGGGATGGGGCCAACGTCCTGACTTTC. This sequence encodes CASRTHRDGANVLTF.

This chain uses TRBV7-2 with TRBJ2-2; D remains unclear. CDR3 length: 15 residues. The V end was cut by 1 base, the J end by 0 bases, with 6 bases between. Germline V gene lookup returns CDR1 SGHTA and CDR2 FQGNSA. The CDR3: CASSLDRTNTGELFF. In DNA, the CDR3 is TGTGCCAGCAGCTTAGACAGAACGAACACCGGGGAGCTGTTTTTT.

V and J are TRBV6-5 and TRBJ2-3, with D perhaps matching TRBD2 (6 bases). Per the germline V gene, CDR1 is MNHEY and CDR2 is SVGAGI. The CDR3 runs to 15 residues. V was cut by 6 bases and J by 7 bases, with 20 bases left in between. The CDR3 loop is CASSPTYGGAHTQYF. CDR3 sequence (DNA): TGTGCCAGCAGCCCTACTTATGGAGGGGCTCATACGCAGTATTTT.

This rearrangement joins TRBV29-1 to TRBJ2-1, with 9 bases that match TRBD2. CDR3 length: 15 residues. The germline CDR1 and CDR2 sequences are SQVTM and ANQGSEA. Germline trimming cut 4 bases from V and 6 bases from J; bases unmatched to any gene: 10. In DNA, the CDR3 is TGCAGCGTTGTCCCTGGGACTAGCCGGGGCAATGAGCAGTTCTTC. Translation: CSVVPGTSRGNEQFF.

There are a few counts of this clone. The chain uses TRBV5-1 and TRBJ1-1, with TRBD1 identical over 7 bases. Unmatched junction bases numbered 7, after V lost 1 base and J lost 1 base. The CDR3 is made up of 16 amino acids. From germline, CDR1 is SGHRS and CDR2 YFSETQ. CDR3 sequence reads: CASSLRDRQSNTEAFF. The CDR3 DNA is TGCGCCAGCAGCTTGAGGGACAGACAGTCGAACACTGAAGCTTTCTTT.

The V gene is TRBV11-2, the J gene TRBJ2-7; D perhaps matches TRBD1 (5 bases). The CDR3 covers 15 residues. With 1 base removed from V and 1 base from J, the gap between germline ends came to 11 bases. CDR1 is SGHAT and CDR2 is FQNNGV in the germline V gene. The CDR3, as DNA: TGTGCCAGCAGCTTAGTCTTCAAGGGGTCCTACGAGCAGTACTTC. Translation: CASSLVFKGSYEQYF.

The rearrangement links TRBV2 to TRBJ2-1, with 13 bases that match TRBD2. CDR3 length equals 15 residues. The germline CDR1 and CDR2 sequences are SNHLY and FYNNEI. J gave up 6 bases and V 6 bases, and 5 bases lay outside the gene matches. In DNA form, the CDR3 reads TGTGCCAGCAGGGGAAGGACTAGCGGGGGCAATGAGCAGTTCTTC. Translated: CASRGRTSGGNEQFF.

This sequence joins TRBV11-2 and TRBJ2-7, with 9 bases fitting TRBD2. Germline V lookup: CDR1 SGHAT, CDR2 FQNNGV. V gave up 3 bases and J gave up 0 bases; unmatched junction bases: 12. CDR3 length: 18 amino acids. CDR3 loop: CASSFLRRAGGNSYEQYF. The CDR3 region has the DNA TGTGCCAGCAGCTTTTTAAGGCGCGCGGGGGGGAACTCCTACGAGCAGTACTTC.

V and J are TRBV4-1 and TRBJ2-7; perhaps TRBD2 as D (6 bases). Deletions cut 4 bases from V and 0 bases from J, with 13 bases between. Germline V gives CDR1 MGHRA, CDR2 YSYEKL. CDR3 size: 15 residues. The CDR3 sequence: CASSPSGRNSYEQYF. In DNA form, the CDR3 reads TGCGCCAGCAGCCCCTCCGGGAGAAACTCCTACGAGCAGTACTTC.

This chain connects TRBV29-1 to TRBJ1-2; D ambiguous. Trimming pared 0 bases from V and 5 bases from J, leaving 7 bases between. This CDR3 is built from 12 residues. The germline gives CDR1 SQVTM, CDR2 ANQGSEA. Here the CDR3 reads CSVEEDSYGYTF. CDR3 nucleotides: TGCAGCGTTGAAGAGGACTCTTATGGCTACACCTTC.

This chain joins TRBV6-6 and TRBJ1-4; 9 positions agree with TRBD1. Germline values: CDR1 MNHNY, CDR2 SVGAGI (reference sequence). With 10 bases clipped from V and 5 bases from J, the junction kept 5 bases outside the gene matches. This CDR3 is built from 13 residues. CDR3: CAIQGARNEKLFF. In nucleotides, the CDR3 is TGTGCCATACAGGGGGCGCGGAATGAAAAACTGTTTTTT.

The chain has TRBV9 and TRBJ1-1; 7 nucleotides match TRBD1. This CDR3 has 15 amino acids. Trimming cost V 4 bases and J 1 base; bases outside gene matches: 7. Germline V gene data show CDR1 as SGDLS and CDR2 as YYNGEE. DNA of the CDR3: TGTGCCAGCAGCACCCGACAGGGACAGAACACTGAAGCTTTCTTT. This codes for CASSTRQGQNTEAFF.

Here the CDR3 reads CASSPTGADTQYF. CDR3 coding DNA: TGTGCCAGCAGCCCCACAGGGGCAGATACGCAGTATTTT. The chain recombines TRBV7-8 with TRBJ2-3; the match to TRBD1 covers 7 bases. Germline CDR1 is SGHVS and CDR2 is FQNEAQ. The V gene end was trimmed by 5 bases and the J gene end by 4 bases; junction bases not matched to a gene: 3. The CDR3 totals 13 residues.

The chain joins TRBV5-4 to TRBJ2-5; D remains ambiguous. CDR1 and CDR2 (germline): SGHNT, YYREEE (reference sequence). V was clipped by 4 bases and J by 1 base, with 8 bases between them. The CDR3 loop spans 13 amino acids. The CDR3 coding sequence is TGTGCCAGCAGCGGAGACTTCCAAGAGACCCAGTACTTC. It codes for CASSGDFQETQYF.